This TCR beta chain emerged from a study of early T cells in non-severe SARS-CoV-2 infection. Looking at the study overall: Whole-blood bulk RNA, unsorted, was sequenced, and chains were unpaired. The study, taken as a whole, reports: VDJdb-based matching was biased toward anti-spike CD8 responses and missed private and CD4 specificities.

Unique molecular identifiers were affixed to single, distinct cDNA molecules. TCRdb used MiXCR to reprocess the 5' RACE reads, holding one entry per CDR3 protein. In the table there are some 91,000 distinct CDR3 sequences, about 13% of which are singletons. This clonotype occurred many times. Its antigen is undetermined. This CDR3 has 14 residues. Trimming stripped 10 bases from V and 2 bases from J, with 17 bases between. The germline V gene has CDR1 SNHLY and CDR2 FYNNEI. The chain combines TRBV2 with TRBJ1-1; maybe TRBD1 (6 bases). The specimen was whole blood. This clonotype was obtained from an adult who was a healthcare worker with PCR-confirmed SARS-CoV-2 infection or an uninfected control (not recorded which). CDR3 DNA sequence: TGTGCCACCCGACCGAGGACAGTTAACACTGAAGCTTTCTTT. Translating it yields CATRPRTVNTEAFF.